This entry describes one T cell receptor beta chain. The V gene's germline CDR1 is MNHEY and CDR2 SMNVEV (reference sequence). Trimming took 4 bases from V and 8 from J, leaving 14 bases between them. This CDR3 has 13 residues. Using immunoSEQ multiplex PCR, the repertoire was profiled, and TCRdb retains in-frame clones only, with some absent. The sample consists of around 250,000 clones, over 75% of them appearing once. This specimen belongs to a study of control samples from healthy donors and cancer patients. Input material: PBMCs. This TCR was sampled from a woman aged 60 to 75 with lung cancer. The V call is TRBV27, the J call TRBJ1-2; no reliable D call. The CDR3 nucleotides read TGTGCCAGCAGTTGGCAATTTCAAGGAGGCTACACCTTC. It is translated as CASSWQFQGGYTF.